The 12 T cell receptor beta chains below all came from one sample that was sequenced in a study of control samples from healthy donors and cancer patients. Here immunoSEQ multiplex PCR was the method, and the copy in TCRdb shows in-frame clones only, minus some. The repertoire holds about 130,000 clones, with roughly 90% as singletons. The specimen sequenced was blood. Every receptor here comes from a man between 18 and 29 years old in good health.

CDR3 DNA: TGTGCCAGCAGTTCGGGACAGGGGGCGCGGGGCTACACCTTC. Its protein is CASSSGQGARGYTF. V and J are TRBV6-5 and TRBJ1-2; 12 bases are a match to TRBD1. Germline assignment: CDR1 MNHEY and CDR2 SVGAGI. After removal of 4 bases from V and 8 bases from J, the junction contained 5 bases not matched to a gene. CDR3 size: 14 residues.

This clone was recorded only once. This sequence joins TRBV11-2 and TRBJ2-3; 8 bases are a match to TRBD2. The CDR3 covers 16 residues. CDR1 is SGHAT, CDR2 FQNNGV, per germline. Trimming removed 5 bases from V and 10 bases from J; junction bases left unmatched: 17. CDR3 region: CASSRPGRGARDPQYF. The DNA for the CDR3 is TGTGCCAGCAGCCGCCCTGGGCGGGGGGCCAGGGATCCGCAGTATTTT.

The rearrangement uses TRBV6-1 and TRBJ1-2, with TRBD1 identical over 8 bases. Per germline, CDR1 MNHNS and CDR2 SASEGT. The V segment lost 2 bases and the J segment 5 bases; nucleotides outside the gene matches: 10. The CDR3 extends over 16 amino acids. CDR3 sequence reads: CASSEPFDGQGYGYTF. CDR3 bases: TGTGCCAGCAGTGAACCTTTTGATGGACAGGGTTATGGCTACACCTTC.

This chain uses TRBV9 with TRBJ2-3; unclear D gene. The CDR3 has 16 amino acids. Per the germline V gene, CDR1 is SGDLS and CDR2 is YYNGEE. V was cut by 4 bases and J by 1 base, with 16 bases left in between. The CDR3 DNA reads as TGTGCCAGCAGCACCTACGTTGGGGTGGGCACAGATACGCAGTATTTT. Residues: CASSTYVGVGTDTQYF.

This rearrangement joins TRBV4-1 to TRBJ2-3; 12 bases agree with TRBD2. CDR3 length: 18 amino acids. CDR1 MGHRA and CDR2 YSYEKL come from the germline V gene. With 4 bases clipped from V and 2 bases from J, the junction kept 10 bases outside the gene matches. CDR3 protein: CASSPRPSGGAVTDTQYF. The DNA for the CDR3 is TGCGCCAGCAGCCCCAGGCCTAGCGGGGGGGCCGTCACAGATACGCAGTATTTT.

The chain links TRBV30 to TRBJ1-4; D may be TRBD1 (5 bases). V lost 4 bases and J 1 base, leaving 10 bases between the germline ends. In germline, CDR1 is GTSNPN, CDR2 SVGIG (reference sequence). This CDR3 comprises 14 residues. In DNA form, the CDR3 reads TGTGCCTGGAAGCCTGGGGGAACTAATGAAAAACTGTTTTTT. Amino acids: CAWKPGGTNEKLFF.

The chain uses TRBV7-9 and TRBJ1-1; tentative D call: TRBD1 (6 bases). Trimming shortened V by 7 bases and J by 2 bases, and 17 bases separated the two germline ends. The CDR3 sequence is 15 residues long. CDR1 is SEHNR and CDR2 is FQNEAQ in the germline V gene (reference sequence). CDR3 protein: CASTTTRGPNTEAFF. CDR3 nucleotide sequence: TGTGCCAGCACTACCACCCGGGGGCCCAACACTGAAGCTTTCTTT.

This clone was picked up a small number of times. The rearrangement uses TRBV11-2 and TRBJ2-3, with D unclear. Trimming pared 5 bases from V and 1 base from J, leaving 7 bases between. CDR1 is SGHAT, CDR2 FQNNGV, per germline. This CDR3 contains 13 residues. This CDR3 reads CASSHGRTDTQYF. The CDR3 DNA reads as TGTGCCAGCAGCCATGGCCGCACAGATACGCAGTATTTT. Based on the CDR3 plus reference TRBV11-2 and TRBJ2-3, the full variable domain is EAGVAQSPRYKIIEKRQSVAFWCNPISGHATLYWYQQILGQGPKLLIQFQNNGVVDDSQLPKDRFSAERLKGVDSTLKIQPAKLEDSAVYLCASSHGRTDTQYFGPGTRLTVL.

This clone is a singleton in its sample. The chain links TRBV9 to TRBJ2-2, with D tentatively TRBD2 (5 bases). Germline V lookup: CDR1 SGDLS, CDR2 YYNGEE. The germline V and J ends were trimmed by 4 bases and 5 bases, with 15 bases remaining between them. The length of the CDR3 is 15 residues. The CDR3 reads CASSLGSFSTGELFF. In DNA form, the CDR3 reads TGTGCCAGCAGCCTAGGGAGTTTCTCAACCGGGGAGCTGTTTTTT.

This clone was recorded a few times. This chain uses TRBV2 with TRBJ2-3; D may match TRBD1 or TRBD2 (6 bases each). Trimming stripped 7 bases from V and 1 base from J, with 18 bases between. This CDR3 is 16 amino acids long. In germline, CDR1 is SNHLY, CDR2 FYNNEI. The CDR3 loop is CASKRFSGAGTDTQYF. The CDR3 DNA reads as TGTGCCAGCAAGAGGTTCTCGGGGGCCGGCACAGATACGCAGTATTTT.

This chain connects TRBV10-2 to TRBJ2-1; 7 positions match TRBD2. The trim removed 2 bases at V and 12 bases at J, leaving 7 bases unmatched. Germline-derived CDR1 and CDR2 are WSHSY and SAAADI. The CDR3 extends over 13 amino acids. In nucleotides, the CDR3 is TGCGCCAGCAGTGAGGGCGGGGGAGGGGTGCAGTTCTTC. It translates to CASSEGGGGVQFF.

The chain employs TRBV11-2 and TRBJ1-2; D is uncertain. The CDR3 runs to 16 residues. V dropped 4 bases and J dropped 4 bases, with 19 bases sitting between them. Germline CDR1 reads SGHAT; CDR2 reads FQNNGV. The CDR3 loop reads CASSSRREGGSYGYTF. DNA of the CDR3: TGTGCCAGCAGCTCCAGGCGGGAGGGAGGGAGCTATGGCTACACCTTC.